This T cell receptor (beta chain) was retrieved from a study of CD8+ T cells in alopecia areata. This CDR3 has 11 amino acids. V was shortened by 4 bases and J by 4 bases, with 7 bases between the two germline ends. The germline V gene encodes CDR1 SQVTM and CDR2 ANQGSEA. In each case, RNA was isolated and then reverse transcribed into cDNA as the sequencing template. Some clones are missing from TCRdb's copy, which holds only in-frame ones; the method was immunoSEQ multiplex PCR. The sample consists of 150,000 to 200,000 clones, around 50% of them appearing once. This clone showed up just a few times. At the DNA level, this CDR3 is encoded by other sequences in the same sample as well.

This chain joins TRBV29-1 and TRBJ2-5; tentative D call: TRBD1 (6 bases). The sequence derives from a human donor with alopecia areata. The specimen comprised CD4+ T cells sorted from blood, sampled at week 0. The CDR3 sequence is CSVGRGETQYF. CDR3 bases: TGCAGCGTTGGCAGGGGAGAGACCCAGTACTTC.